This entry lists 25 T cell receptor beta chains sequenced from one sample in a study of cytomegalovirus exposure and HLA in healthy donors. TCRdb keeps only in-frame clones here, not all; method: immunoSEQ multiplex PCR. Of over 150,000 clones in the sample, around 81% were seen once. Sequencing was performed on PBMCs. These TCRs come from a woman under 30 in good health and CMV-seropositive.

The genes are TRBV28 and TRBJ1-1; D not resolved. V gave up 6 bases and J gave up 0 bases, with 8 bases separating them. The germline gives CDR1 MDHEN, CDR2 SYDVKM. The CDR3 spans 13 residues. The CDR3 DNA reads as TGTGCCAGCAGCTTCTCCCTGAACACTGAAGCTTTCTTT. It encodes CASSFSLNTEAFF.

This clone was found once. The chain joins TRBV11-2 to TRBJ2-5, with 9 nucleotides matching TRBD1. V shed 6 bases and J 1 base; nucleotides not matched to a gene: 6. CDR1 is SGHAT, CDR2 FQNNGV, per germline. This CDR3 has 15 residues. In DNA, the CDR3 is TGTGCCAGCAGAAGACCGGGACAGGGCCAAGAGACCCAGTACTTC. This translates into CASRRPGQGQETQYF. Drawing the rest from reference TRBV11-2 and TRBJ2-5, the complete variable domain is EAGVAQSPRYKIIEKRQSVAFWCNPISGHATLYWYQQILGQGPKLLIQFQNNGVVDDSQLPKDRFSAERLKGVDSTLKIQPAKLEDSAVYLCASRRPGQGQETQYFGPGTRLLVL.

The chain employs TRBV6-6 and TRBJ2-7; possibly TRBD1 for D (6 bases). V lost 2 bases and J 3 bases, leaving 17 bases between the germline ends. The length of the CDR3 is 16 residues. Per the germline V gene, CDR1 is MNHNY and CDR2 is SVGAGI (reference sequence). CDR3 residues: CASSYLSPQGDYEQYF. The CDR3 DNA reads as TGTGCCAGCAGTTACCTCAGCCCACAGGGTGACTACGAGCAGTACTTC.

The genes are TRBV27 and TRBJ2-7, with a tentative D call TRBD2 (5 bases). CDR3 length: 15 amino acids. V dropped 3 bases and J dropped 0 bases, with 12 bases sitting between them. Germline CDR1 is MNHEY and CDR2 is SMNVEV (reference sequence). CDR3 in DNA: TGTGCCAGCAGTTTTCGGCCGGGGTCCTCCTACGAGCAGTACTTC. This translates into CASSFRPGSSYEQYF.

This rearrangement joins TRBV10-2 to TRBJ2-7, with TRBD2 identical over 9 bases. This CDR3 comprises 15 residues. Looked up from germline, CDR1 is WSHSY and CDR2 is SAAADI. V shed 4 bases, J shed 4 bases, and the junction held 8 bases outside the gene matches. The CDR3 spells CASSGPEAGGYEQYF. The CDR3 nucleotides are TGCGCCAGCAGTGGCCCGGAGGCGGGGGGGTACGAGCAGTACTTC.

J is TRBJ2-7 and V is TRBV27; 11 positions agree with TRBD1. The CDR3 extends over 15 amino acids. V was clipped by 0 bases and J by 7 bases; unmatched bases: 5. In germline, CDR1 is MNHEY, CDR2 SMNVEV (reference sequence). In nucleotides, the CDR3 is TGTGCCAGCAGTTTATCGGGGACAGGGGGACATGAGCAGTACTTC. Translating it yields CASSLSGTGGHEQYF.

V and J are TRBV7-9 and TRBJ1-1, with unresolved D. Germline loops: CDR1 SEHNR, CDR2 FQNEAQ (reference sequence). CDR3 size: 13 residues. Trimming cost V 5 bases and J 7 bases, with 14 bases left between them. The CDR3 sequence is CASSDPGSGEAFF. The CDR3 DNA reads as TGTGCCAGCAGCGACCCAGGATCTGGTGAAGCTTTCTTT.

This sequence joins TRBV4-2 and TRBJ1-2; 8 bases match TRBD1. The CDR3 is 15 amino acids. The germline CDR1 and CDR2 sequences are LGHNA and YNFKEQ. V lost 3 bases and J lost 13; bases outside the gene matches: 16. The CDR3 sequence: CASSQPQERTGYITF. In DNA, the CDR3 is TGTGCCAGCAGCCAGCCCCAAGAGCGGACAGGGTATATCACCTTC.

The rearrangement joins TRBV7-6 to TRBJ2-2, with 10 bases aligning to TRBD1. There are 16 residues in the CDR3. V was pared by 4 bases and J by 4 bases, with 6 bases of the junction left unmatched. CDR1 is SGHVS, CDR2 FNYEAQ, per germline. CDR3 residues: CASSSPGTGVTGELFF. In nucleotides, the CDR3 is TGTGCCAGCAGCTCCCCCGGGACAGGGGTCACCGGGGAGCTGTTTTTT.

The chain combines TRBV4-1 with TRBJ1-3; D is unclear. The germline V and J ends were trimmed by 0 bases and 7 bases, with 19 bases remaining between them. This CDR3 has 17 residues. Germline loops: CDR1 MGHRA, CDR2 YSYEKL. The CDR3 protein is CASSQEDSVLASNTIYF. DNA for the CDR3: TGCGCCAGCAGCCAAGAGGATTCCGTCCTAGCTTCTAACACCATATATTTT.

The rearrangement joins TRBV2 to TRBJ1-5; D is ambiguous. The germline V gene has CDR1 SNHLY and CDR2 FYNNEI. The V end lost 6 bases, the J end lost 5 bases, and 11 bases lay between the germline ends. This CDR3 is 13 amino acids long. The CDR3 nucleotides read TGTGCCAGCAGGGGAGGGCTGGATCAGCCCCAGCATTTT. Protein sequence: CASRGGLDQPQHF.

The chain has TRBV5-1 and TRBJ1-1; D unclear. Trimming shortened V by 2 bases and J by 0 bases, and 14 bases separated the two germline ends. Germline loops: CDR1 SGHRS, CDR2 YFSETQ. CDR3 size: 16 residues. The CDR3 nucleotides read TGCGCCAGCAGCTTCACATTAACGTCGATGAACACTGAAGCTTTCTTT. Protein product: CASSFTLTSMNTEAFF.

V usage is TRBV29-1 and J usage is TRBJ1-4; D is unclear. This CDR3 comprises 13 residues. Per the germline V gene, CDR1 is SQVTM and CDR2 is ANQGSEA. V dropped 7 bases and J dropped 5 bases, with 14 bases sitting between them. CDR3 in DNA: TGCAGCGCCTGCCGGGATCTGAATGAAAAACTGTTTTTT. Its protein product is CSACRDLNEKLFF.

The table lists this clone with a few counts. This chain joins TRBV2 and TRBJ1-6; TRBD1 is a possible D gene (5 bases). Germline lookup yields CDR1 SNHLY and CDR2 FYNNEI. This CDR3 spans 12 amino acids. Trimming removed 7 bases from V and 10 bases from J, with 11 bases in between. The DNA of the CDR3 is TGTGCCAGCAATGGACACGGCTCACCCCTCCACTTT. Its protein is CASNGHGSPLHF. Full variable domain (remainder filled in from reference TRBV2 and TRBJ1-6): EPEVTQTPSHQVTQMGQEVILRCVPISNHLYFYWYRQILGQKVEFLVSFYNNEISEKSEIFDDQFSVERPDGSNFTLKIRSTKLEDSAMYFCASNGHGSPLHFGNGTRLTVT.

J is TRBJ2-7 and V is TRBV29-1, with D perhaps TRBD1 (5 bases). The CDR3 sequence is 18 residues long. Germline assignment: CDR1 SQVTM and CDR2 ANQGSEA. Trimming removed 1 base at V and 3 bases at J, with 25 bases between. The CDR3 here is CSVEGGSGSPFPDYEQYF. In DNA, the CDR3 is TGCAGCGTTGAAGGTGGGTCAGGGTCCCCGTTTCCGGACTACGAGCAGTACTTC.

This rearrangement joins TRBV19 to TRBJ2-3; tentative D call: TRBD2 (7 bases). Germline V gene data show CDR1 as LNHDA and CDR2 as SQIVND (reference sequence). There are 15 residues in the CDR3. The V and J ends lost 9 bases and 6 bases respectively, with 22 bases between them. The CDR3 loop reads CASHIGGQGWDTQYF. For the CDR3, the DNA is TGTGCCAGCCACATCGGGGGGCAGGGGTGGGATACGCAGTATTTT.

V and J are TRBV27 and TRBJ2-2, with D possibly TRBD2 on 6 matching bases. Looked up from germline, CDR1 is MNHEY and CDR2 is SMNVEV (reference sequence). Trimming took off 3 bases at V and 5 bases at J, with 22 bases between the two ends. This CDR3 has 18 amino acids. The CDR3 spells CASSFPPGGAKGTGELFF. The CDR3, as DNA: TGTGCCAGCAGTTTTCCGCCGGGCGGGGCCAAGGGGACCGGGGAGCTGTTTTTT.

This chain joins TRBV29-1 and TRBJ2-3; maybe TRBD2 (7 bases). V lost 7 bases, J lost 3 bases, and 14 bases lay in between. The CDR3 contains 13 residues. Germline V gene lookup returns CDR1 SQVTM and CDR2 ANQGSEA. CDR3 loop: CSGRGTPTDTQYF. CDR3 in DNA: TGCAGCGGGCGGGGGACACCGACAGATACGCAGTATTTT.

The V call is TRBV6-1, the J call TRBJ1-2, with D unclear. The germline CDR1 and CDR2 sequences are MNHNS and SASEGT. Trimming cost V 6 bases and J 0 bases, with 5 bases left between them. CDR3 size: 12 residues. The CDR3 DNA follows: TGTGCCAGCAGGGCAGCTAACTATGGCTACACCTTC. As protein: CASRAANYGYTF.

The gene calls are TRBV9 and TRBJ2-2; TRBD2 agrees at 8 bases. J gave up 5 bases and V 4 bases, and 10 bases lay outside the gene matches. The CDR3 runs to 16 residues. Germline V gene sequence: CDR1 SGDLS, CDR2 YYNGEE. CDR3: CASSPGAGGATGELFF. Here the CDR3 DNA reads TGTGCCAGCAGCCCGGGGGCGGGGGGCGCGACCGGGGAGCTGTTTTTT. Full variable domain (rest looked up from reference TRBV9 and TRBJ2-2): DSGVTQTPKHLITATGQRVTLRCSPRSGDLSVYWYQQSLDQGLQFLIQYYNGEERAKGNILERFSAQQFPDLHSELNLSSLELGDSALYFCASSPGAGGATGELFFGEGSRLTVL.

This chain joins TRBV5-4 and TRBJ2-7; 8 nucleotides match TRBD1. Germline V gene sequence: CDR1 SGHNT, CDR2 YYREEE (reference sequence). The ends lost 4 bases at V and 1 base at J; junction bases unmatched: 4. The CDR3 has 14 residues. In nucleotides, the CDR3 is TGTGCCAGCAGCCCAACAGGGGGGTCCTACGAGCAGTACTTC. It encodes CASSPTGGSYEQYF.

This chain uses TRBV27 with TRBJ2-1; a weak D match, TRBD1 (5 bases). The CDR3 spans 13 residues. Germline V CDR1 and CDR2: MNHEY, SMNVEV (reference sequence). The ends were cut back, 6 bases at V and 8 bases at J, with 14 bases in the middle. CDR3 protein: CASRGVRVDEQFF. DNA of the CDR3: TGTGCCAGCAGAGGGGTCAGGGTCGATGAGCAGTTCTTC.

The rearrangement uses TRBV4-3 and TRBJ2-7; 7 bases are shared with TRBD2. Trimming cost V 6 bases and J 2 bases; bases outside gene matches: 4. The germline V gene has CDR1 LGHNA and CDR2 YSLEER. The CDR3 runs to 13 residues. CDR3 residues: CASSRGTTYEQYF. The CDR3 DNA sequence: TGCGCCAGCAGTCGAGGGACTACCTACGAGCAGTACTTC.

The chain employs TRBV18 and TRBJ1-2; 9 bases are a match to TRBD1. Germline V lookup: CDR1 KGHSH, CDR2 LQKENI. CDR3 length equals 16 residues. With V trimmed by 3 bases and J by 1 base, 6 bases remained unmatched. CDR3 amino acids: CASSPEPGQGNYGYTF. In DNA, the CDR3 is TGTGCCAGCTCACCCGAGCCGGGACAGGGTAACTATGGCTACACCTTC.

J is TRBJ2-3 and V is TRBV27; D is undetermined. The CDR3 length is 15 residues. Germline CDR1 and CDR2: MNHEY and SMNVEV (reference sequence). V gave up 3 bases and J gave up 1 base, with 11 bases separating them. The CDR3 sequence: CASSLVQVGTDTQYF. The CDR3 DNA sequence: TGTGCCAGCAGTTTGGTGCAGGTGGGCACAGATACGCAGTATTTT.